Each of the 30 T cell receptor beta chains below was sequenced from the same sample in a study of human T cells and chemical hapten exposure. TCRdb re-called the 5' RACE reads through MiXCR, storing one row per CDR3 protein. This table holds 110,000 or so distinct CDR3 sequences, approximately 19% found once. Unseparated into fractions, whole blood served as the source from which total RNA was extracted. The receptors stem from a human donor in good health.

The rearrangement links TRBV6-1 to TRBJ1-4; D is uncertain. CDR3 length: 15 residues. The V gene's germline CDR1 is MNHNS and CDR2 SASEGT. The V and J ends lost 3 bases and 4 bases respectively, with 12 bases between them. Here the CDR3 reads CASSDSGISNEKLFF. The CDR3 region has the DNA TGTGCCAGCAGTGACAGCGGCATTAGTAATGAAAAACTGTTTTTT.

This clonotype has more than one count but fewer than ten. The CDR3 region has the DNA TGTGCCAGCAGCTTATCCCCCCTCTCAGGGACTAGCCGGAACATTCAGTACTTC. Protein sequence: CASSLSPLSGTSRNIQYF. This rearrangement joins TRBV7-6 to TRBJ2-4; the match to TRBD2 covers 9 bases. The CDR3 is 18 amino acids. Germline V gene lookup returns CDR1 SGHVS and CDR2 FNYEAQ. J gave up 7 bases and V 2 bases, and 15 bases lay outside the gene matches.

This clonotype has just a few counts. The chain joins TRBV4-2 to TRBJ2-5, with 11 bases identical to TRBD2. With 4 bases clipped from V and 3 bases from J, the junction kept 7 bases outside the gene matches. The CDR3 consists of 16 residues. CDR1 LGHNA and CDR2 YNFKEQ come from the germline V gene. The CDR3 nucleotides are TGTGCCAGCAGCCGCCGACCGGGACTAGCGGAAGAGACCCAGTACTTC. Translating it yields CASSRRPGLAEETQYF.

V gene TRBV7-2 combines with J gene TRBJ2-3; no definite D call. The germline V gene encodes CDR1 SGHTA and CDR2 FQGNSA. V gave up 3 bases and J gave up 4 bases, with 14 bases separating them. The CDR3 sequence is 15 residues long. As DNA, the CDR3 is TGTGCCAGCAGCTTTAGCCCCTCAGGCGCAGATACGCAGTATTTT. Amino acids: CASSFSPSGADTQYF.

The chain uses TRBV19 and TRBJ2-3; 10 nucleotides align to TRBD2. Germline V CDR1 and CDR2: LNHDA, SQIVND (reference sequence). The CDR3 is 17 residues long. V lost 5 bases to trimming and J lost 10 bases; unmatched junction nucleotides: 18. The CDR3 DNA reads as TGTGCCAGTAGTTCCAGACTTTTAGCGGGAGGTTACGATCCGCAGTATTTT. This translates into CASSSRLLAGGYDPQYF.

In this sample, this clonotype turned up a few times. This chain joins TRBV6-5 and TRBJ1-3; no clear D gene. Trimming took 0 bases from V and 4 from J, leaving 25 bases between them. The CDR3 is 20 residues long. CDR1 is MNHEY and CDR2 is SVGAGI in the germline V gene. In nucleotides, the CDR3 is TGTGCCAGCAGTTACTCCAATCCGGGATCCTCGTTCCCGCGCGGAAACACCATATATTTT. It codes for CASSYSNPGSSFPRGNTIYF.

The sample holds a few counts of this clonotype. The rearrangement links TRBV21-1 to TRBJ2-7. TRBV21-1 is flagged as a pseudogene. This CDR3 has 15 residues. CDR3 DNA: TGTGCCAGCAGCAAAGCGAGGACCCGTGACTACGAGCAGTACTTC. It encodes CASSKARTRDYEQYF.

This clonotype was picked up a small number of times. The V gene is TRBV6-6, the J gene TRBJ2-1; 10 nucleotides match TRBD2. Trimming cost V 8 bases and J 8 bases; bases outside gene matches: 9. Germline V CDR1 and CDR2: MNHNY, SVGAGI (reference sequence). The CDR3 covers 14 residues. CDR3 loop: CASHPAGGVDEQFF. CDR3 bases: TGTGCCAGCCATCCAGCGGGAGGGGTGGATGAGCAGTTCTTC.

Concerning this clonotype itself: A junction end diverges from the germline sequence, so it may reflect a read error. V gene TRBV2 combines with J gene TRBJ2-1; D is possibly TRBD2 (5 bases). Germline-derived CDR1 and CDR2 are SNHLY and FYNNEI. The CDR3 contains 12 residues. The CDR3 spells CASSRGLNEQFF. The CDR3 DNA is TGTGCAAGCAGCCGGGGTCTCAATGAGCAGTTCTTC.

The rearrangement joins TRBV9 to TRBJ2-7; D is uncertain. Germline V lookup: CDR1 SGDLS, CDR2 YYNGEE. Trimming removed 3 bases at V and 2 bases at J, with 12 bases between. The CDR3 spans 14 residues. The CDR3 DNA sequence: TGTGCCAGCAGCGCTGGACCGATCACCTACGAGCAGTACTTC. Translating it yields CASSAGPITYEQYF.

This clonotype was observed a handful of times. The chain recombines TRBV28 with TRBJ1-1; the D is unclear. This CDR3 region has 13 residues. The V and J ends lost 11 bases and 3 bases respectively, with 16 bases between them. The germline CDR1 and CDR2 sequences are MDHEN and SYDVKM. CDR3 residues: CAALPGGYTEAFF. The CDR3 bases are TGTGCCGCTCTCCCAGGAGGGTACACTGAAGCTTTCTTT.

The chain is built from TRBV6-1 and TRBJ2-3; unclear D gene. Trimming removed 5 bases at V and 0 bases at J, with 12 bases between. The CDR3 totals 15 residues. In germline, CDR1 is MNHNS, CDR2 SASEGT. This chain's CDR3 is CASSFPMSSTDTQYF. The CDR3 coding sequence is TGTGCCAGCAGTTTCCCTATGTCTAGCACAGATACGCAGTATTTT.

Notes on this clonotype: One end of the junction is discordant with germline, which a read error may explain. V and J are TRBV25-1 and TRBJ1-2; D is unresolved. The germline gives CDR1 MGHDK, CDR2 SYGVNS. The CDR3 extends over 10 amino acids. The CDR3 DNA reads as TGTGCCAGCAGTGAATTGGGTCTACACTTC. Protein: CASSELGLHF.

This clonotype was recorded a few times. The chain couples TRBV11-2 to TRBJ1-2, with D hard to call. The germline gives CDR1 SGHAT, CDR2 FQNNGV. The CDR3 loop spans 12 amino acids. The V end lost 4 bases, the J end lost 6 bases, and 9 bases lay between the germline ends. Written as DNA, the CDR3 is TGTGCCAGCAGCTCCAGCGGTAATGGCTACACCTTC. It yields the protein CASSSSGNGYTF.

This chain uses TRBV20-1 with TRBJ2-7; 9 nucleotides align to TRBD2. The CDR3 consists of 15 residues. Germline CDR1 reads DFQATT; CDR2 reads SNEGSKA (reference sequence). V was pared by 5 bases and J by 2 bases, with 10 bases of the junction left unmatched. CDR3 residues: CSAPSLREGTYEQYF. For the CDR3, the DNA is TGCAGTGCTCCTTCTCTGCGGGAGGGGACCTACGAGCAGTACTTC.

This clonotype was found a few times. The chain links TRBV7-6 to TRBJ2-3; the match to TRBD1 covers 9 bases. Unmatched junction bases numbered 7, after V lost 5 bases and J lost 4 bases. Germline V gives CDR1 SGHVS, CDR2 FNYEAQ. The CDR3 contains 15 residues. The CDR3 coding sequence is TGTGCCAGCAGCCAAGGGGACAGGGAGGCAGATACGCAGTATTTT. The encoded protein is CASSQGDREADTQYF.

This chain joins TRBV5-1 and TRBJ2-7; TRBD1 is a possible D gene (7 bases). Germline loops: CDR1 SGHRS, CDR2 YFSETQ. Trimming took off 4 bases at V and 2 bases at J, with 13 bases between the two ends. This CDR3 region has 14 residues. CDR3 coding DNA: TGCGCCAGCAGCGGGCAGGGGGGCGCCTACGAGCAGTACTTC. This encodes CASSGQGGAYEQYF. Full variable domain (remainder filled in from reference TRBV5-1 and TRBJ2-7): KAGVTQTPRYLIKTRGQQVTLSCSPISGHRSVSWYQQTPGQGLQFLFEYFSETQRNKGNFPGRFSGRQFSNSRSEMNVSTLELGDSALYLCASSGQGGAYEQYFGPGTRLTVT.

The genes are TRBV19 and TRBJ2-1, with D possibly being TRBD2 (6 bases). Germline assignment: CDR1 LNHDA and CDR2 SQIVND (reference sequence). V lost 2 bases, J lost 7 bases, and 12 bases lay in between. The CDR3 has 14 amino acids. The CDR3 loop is CASSIRLVGNEQFF. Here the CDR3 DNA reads TGTGCCAGTAGTATACGACTAGTGGGTAATGAGCAGTTCTTC.

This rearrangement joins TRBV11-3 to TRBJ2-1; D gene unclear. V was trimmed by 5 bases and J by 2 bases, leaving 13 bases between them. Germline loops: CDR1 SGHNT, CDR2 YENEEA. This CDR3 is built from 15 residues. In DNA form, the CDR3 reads TGTGCCAGCAGCCCGGATTTGGGCCCCTACAATGAGCAGTTCTTC. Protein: CASSPDLGPYNEQFF.

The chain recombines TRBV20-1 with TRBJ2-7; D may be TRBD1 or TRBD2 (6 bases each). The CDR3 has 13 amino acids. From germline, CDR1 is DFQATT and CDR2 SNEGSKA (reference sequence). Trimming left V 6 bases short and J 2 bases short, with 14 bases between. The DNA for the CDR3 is TGCAGTGCGAGGGGGGACTCCGCCTACGAGCAGTACTTC. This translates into CSARGDSAYEQYF.

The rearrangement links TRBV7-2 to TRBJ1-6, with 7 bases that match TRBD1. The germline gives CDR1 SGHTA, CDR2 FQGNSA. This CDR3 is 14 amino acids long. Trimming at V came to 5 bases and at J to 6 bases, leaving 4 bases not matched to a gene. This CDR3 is CASSPGGGNSPLHF. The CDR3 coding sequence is TGTGCCAGCAGCCCAGGGGGTGGTAATTCACCCCTCCACTTT.

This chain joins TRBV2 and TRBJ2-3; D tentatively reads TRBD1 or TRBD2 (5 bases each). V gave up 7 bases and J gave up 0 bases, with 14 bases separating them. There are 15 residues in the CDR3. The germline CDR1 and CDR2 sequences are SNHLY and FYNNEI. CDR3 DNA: TGTGCCAGCACCCGGACGGGACCCAGCACAGATACGCAGTATTTT. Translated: CASTRTGPSTDTQYF.

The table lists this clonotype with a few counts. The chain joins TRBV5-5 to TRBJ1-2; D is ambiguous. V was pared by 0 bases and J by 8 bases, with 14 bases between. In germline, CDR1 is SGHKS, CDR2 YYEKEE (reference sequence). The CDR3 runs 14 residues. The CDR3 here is CASSLVGGPFGYTF. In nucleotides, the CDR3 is TGTGCCAGCAGCTTGGTGGGAGGACCTTTCGGCTACACCTTC.

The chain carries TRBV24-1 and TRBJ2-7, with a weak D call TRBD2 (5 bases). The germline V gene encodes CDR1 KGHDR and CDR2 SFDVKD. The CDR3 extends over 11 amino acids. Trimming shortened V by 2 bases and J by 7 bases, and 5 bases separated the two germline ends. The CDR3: CATSDSGEQYF. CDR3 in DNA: TGTGCCACCAGTGATTCGGGGGAGCAGTACTTC.

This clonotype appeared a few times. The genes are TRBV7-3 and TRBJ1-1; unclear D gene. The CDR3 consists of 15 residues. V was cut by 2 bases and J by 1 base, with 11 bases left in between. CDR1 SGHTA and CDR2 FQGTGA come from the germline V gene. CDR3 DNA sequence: TGTGCCAGCAGCTTATCGTCTCGGACGAACACTGAAGCTTTCTTT. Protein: CASSLSSRTNTEAFF.

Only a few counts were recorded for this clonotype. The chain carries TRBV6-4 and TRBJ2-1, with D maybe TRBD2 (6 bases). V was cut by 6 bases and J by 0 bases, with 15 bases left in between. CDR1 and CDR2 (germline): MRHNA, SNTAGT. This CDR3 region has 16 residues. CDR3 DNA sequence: TGTGCCAGCAGCCCCGAGGCTAGCGCCTCCTACAATGAGCAGTTCTTC. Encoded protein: CASSPEASASYNEQFF.

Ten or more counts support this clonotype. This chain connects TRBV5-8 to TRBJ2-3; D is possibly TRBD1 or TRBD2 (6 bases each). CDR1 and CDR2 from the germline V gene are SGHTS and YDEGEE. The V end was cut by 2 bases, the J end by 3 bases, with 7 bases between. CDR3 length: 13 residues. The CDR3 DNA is TGTGCCAGCAGCTTAGGGGGGACAGATACGCAGTATTTT. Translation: CASSLGGTDTQYF.

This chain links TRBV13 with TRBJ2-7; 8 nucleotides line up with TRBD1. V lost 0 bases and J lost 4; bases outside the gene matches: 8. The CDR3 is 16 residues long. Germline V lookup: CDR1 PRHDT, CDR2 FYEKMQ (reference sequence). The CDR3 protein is CASSLGGQGSSYEQYF. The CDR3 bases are TGTGCCAGCAGCTTAGGTGGACAGGGCTCATCGTACGAGCAGTACTTC.

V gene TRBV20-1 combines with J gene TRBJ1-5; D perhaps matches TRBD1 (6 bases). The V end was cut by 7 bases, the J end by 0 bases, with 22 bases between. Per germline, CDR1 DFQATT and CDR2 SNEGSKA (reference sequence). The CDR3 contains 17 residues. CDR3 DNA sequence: TGCAGTGTCGAGACCCTCCCGGGGGCCTATAGCAATCAGCCCCAGCATTTT. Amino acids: CSVETLPGAYSNQPQHF.

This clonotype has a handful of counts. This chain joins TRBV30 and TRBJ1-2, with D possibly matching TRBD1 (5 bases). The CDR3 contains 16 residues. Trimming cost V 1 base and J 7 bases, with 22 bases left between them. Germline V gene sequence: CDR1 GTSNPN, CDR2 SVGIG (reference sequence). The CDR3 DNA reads TGTGCCTGGAGTGACCCCAGGTTATCGGGGGAGAGTGGCTACACCTTC. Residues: CAWSDPRLSGESGYTF. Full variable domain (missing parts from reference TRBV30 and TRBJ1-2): SQTIHQWPATLVQPVGSPLSLECTVEGTSNPNLYWYRQAAGRGLQLLFYSVGIGQISSEVPQNLSASRPQDRQFILSSKKLLLSDSGFYLCAWSDPRLSGESGYTFGSGTRLTVV.